One and the same sample provided the 13 T cell receptor beta chains below, sequenced in a study of beta chain features in type 1 diabetes. Expressed TCRB transcripts were sequenced, since all the RNA that had been isolated was reverse transcribed. The protocol was immunoSEQ multiplex PCR, while the TCRdb copy is restricted to in-frame clones and leaves out a portion. The sample comprises 400,000 to 450,000 clones, about 15% of which are singletons, and roughly 0.04% rests with the top ten. Sample: naive CD4+ T cells from blood. These TCRs come from a man aged 30 to 45 in good health.

The rearrangement joins TRBV4-2 to TRBJ2-4; 8 bases fit TRBD2. Looked up from germline, CDR1 is LGHNA and CDR2 is YNFKEQ. This CDR3 is built from 14 residues. V gave up 0 bases and J gave up 7 bases; unmatched junction bases: 2. The CDR3 bases are TGTGCCAGCAGCCAAGATCGGGGGGGTAACATTCAGTACTTC. Its translation: CASSQDRGGNIQYF.

This clone was seen only a few times. The V gene is TRBV25-1, the J gene TRBJ2-1, with 9 bases identical to TRBD2. V was pared by 4 bases and J by 0 bases, with 1 base of the junction left unmatched. CDR3 size: 15 residues. Germline CDR1 is MGHDK and CDR2 is SYGVNS. The CDR3 loop is CASSVTSGSYNEQFF. CDR3 coding DNA: TGTGCCAGCAGTGTGACTAGCGGCTCCTACAATGAGCAGTTCTTC.

A remark on this clone: Other DNA sequences in the same sample also yield this CDR3. The rearrangement joins TRBV30 to TRBJ1-5; D is unclear. The CDR3 contains 13 residues. Trimming removed 0 bases from V and 3 bases from J, with 6 bases in between. Germline V gene sequence: CDR1 GTSNPN, CDR2 SVGIG (reference sequence). The CDR3 here is CAWSVRDNQPQHF. CDR3 bases: TGTGCCTGGAGTGTAAGGGACAATCAGCCCCAGCATTTT.

The CDR3 DNA sequence: TGTGCCTGGGGTAATGAAAAACTGTTTTTT. This codes for CAWGNEKLFF. The chain joins TRBV30 to TRBJ1-4; D not certain. Between the trimmed V and J ends, which lost 5 bases and 4 bases, there was a span of 2 bases. Germline V gives CDR1 GTSNPN, CDR2 SVGIG (reference sequence). This CDR3 spans 10 amino acids.

This clone was detected a few times. The same CDR3 can be traced to other DNA sequences in this sample. The rearrangement links TRBV6-1 to TRBJ2-3; D gene ambiguous. The CDR3 is 11 residues long. Looked up from germline, CDR1 is MNHNS and CDR2 is SASEGT. Trimming shortened V by 5 bases and J by 3 bases, and 3 bases separated the two germline ends. CDR3 nucleotide sequence: TGTGCCAGCAGTAGGACAGATACGCAGTATTTT. Its protein is CASSRTDTQYF.

This clone was seen a handful of times. This chain links TRBV21-1 with TRBJ2-1; TRBD1, the D gene given by the table, was not confirmed from the DNA. TRBV21-1 corresponds to a pseudogene. This CDR3 is 15 amino acids long. The CDR3 DNA reads TGTGCCAGCAGCAAAGGACCGACAGGGGCTTATGAGCAGTTCTTC. It is translated as CASSKGPTGAYEQFF.

The J gene is TRBJ2-7, the V gene TRBV29-1; 9 bases map to TRBD2. Germline CDR1 and CDR2: SQVTM and ANQGSEA. The CDR3 loop spans 13 amino acids. V lost 5 bases to trimming and J lost 6 bases; unmatched junction nucleotides: 8. The CDR3 DNA sequence: TGCAGCGTTAGTAGCGGGAGAGCCGCCGAGCAGTACGTC. It codes for CSVSSGRAAEQYV.

This clone has a handful of counts. The CDR3 region is CASSPPARNNEQFF. For the CDR3, the DNA is TGCGCCAGCAGCCCCCCTGCCCGGAACAATGAGCAGTTCTTC. The rearrangement joins TRBV5-1 to TRBJ2-1; no reliable D call. CDR3 length: 14 residues. Germline CDR1 and CDR2: SGHRS and YFSETQ. V lost 4 bases and J lost 5, with 13 bases in between.

The chain carries TRBV30 and TRBJ1-2; 7 bases are a match to TRBD1. Germline CDR1 reads GTSNPN; CDR2 reads SVGIG (reference sequence). V lost 5 bases and J lost 9; bases outside the gene matches: 9. This CDR3 has 12 amino acids. CDR3 sequence: CAWETGNPSYTF. DNA for the CDR3: TGTGCCTGGGAGACAGGGAACCCAAGCTACACCTTC. Filled out from reference TRBV30 and TRBJ1-2, the complete variable domain reads SQTIHQWPATLVQPVGSPLSLECTVEGTSNPNLYWYRQAAGRGLQLLFYSVGIGQISSEVPQNLSASRPQDRQFILSSKKLLLSDSGFYLCAWETGNPSYTFGSGTRLTVV.

This chain links TRBV30 with TRBJ2-7; possibly TRBD2 for D (6 bases). CDR3 length equals 13 residues. Between the trimmed V and J ends, which lost 1 base and 7 bases, there was a span of 14 bases. Germline CDR1 reads GTSNPN; CDR2 reads SVGIG (reference sequence). The CDR3: CAWSGWGLGEQYV. The CDR3 region has the DNA TGTGCCTGGAGTGGATGGGGACTTGGTGAGCAGTACGTC.

J is TRBJ1-5 and V is TRBV2, with 7 bases fitting TRBD1. Germline assignment: CDR1 SNHLY and CDR2 FYNNEI. The J segment lost 3 bases and the V segment lost 4 bases, leaving 6 bases of the junction unmatched. This CDR3 comprises 15 residues. The CDR3 sequence is CASSATGSSNQPQHF. CDR3 sequence (DNA): TGTGCCAGCAGTGCGACAGGGTCTTCCAATCAGCCCCAGCATTTT. Using reference TRBV2 and TRBJ1-5 for the parts outside the CDR3, the full variable domain is EPEVTQTPSHQVTQMGQEVILRCVPISNHLYFYWYRQILGQKVEFLVSFYNNEISEKSEIFDDQFSVERPDGSNFTLKIRSTKLEDSAMYFCASSATGSSNQPQHFGDGTRLSIL.

This clone was seen more than once but under ten times. J is TRBJ1-2 and V is TRBV29-1; TRBD1 might be the D (5 bases). Trimming shortened V by 7 bases and J by 2 bases, and 14 bases separated the two germline ends. The CDR3 is made up of 13 amino acids. The germline CDR1 and CDR2 sequences are SQVTM and ANQGSEA. The CDR3: CSALGGTNYGYTF. CDR3 bases: TGCAGCGCCCTGGGGGGGACGAACTATGGCTACACCTTC.

J is TRBJ2-7 and V is TRBV7-9; D uncertain. V dropped 0 bases and J dropped 8 bases, with 8 bases sitting between them. The CDR3 totals 12 residues. Germline V gives CDR1 SEHNR, CDR2 FQNEAQ (reference sequence). CDR3 protein: CASSLAGNQQYV. Here the CDR3 DNA reads TGTGCCAGCAGCTTAGCGGGGAATCAGCAGTACGTC.